This is a list of T cell receptor beta chains from one sample in a study of T cell changes during pregnancy in multiple sclerosis. Profiled with immunoSEQ multiplex PCR; TCRdb holds only in-frame clones, not every one. The sample has around 34,000 clones, 90% seen once. The input for sequencing was CD8+ T cells from peripheral blood mononuclear cells, taken in the first trimester of pregnancy. The receptors originated from a female donor with multiple sclerosis, enrolled in a pregnancy study. CDR3s include the opening cysteine and the closing phenylalanine or tryptophan. D genes are given only for firm matches. Not all rows give a size; the values are once, few, many and, for expanded clones, a class.

j_call	d_call	clone_size	v_call	cdr3_length	cdr3_aa	cdr3_nt
TRBJ2-1	TRBD1	NA	TRBV2	16	CATTGSARTGYNEQFF	TGTGCCACCACCGGGAGCGCCCGGACAGGGTACAATGAGCAGTTCTTC
TRBJ2-7	NA	NA	TRBV14	14	CASSYGHRSYEQYF	TGTGCCAGCAGCTATGGACACCGCTCCTACGAGCAGTACTTC
TRBJ2-3	TRBD1	NA	TRBV7-8	16	CASSQRQGTSTDTQYF	TGTGCCAGCAGCCAACGACAGGGGACCAGCACAGATACGCAGTATTTT
TRBJ2-7	NA	NA	TRBV5-1	15	CASSGGTDRFYEQYF	TGCGCCAGCAGCGGCGGAACAGACAGGTTCTACGAGCAGTACTTC
TRBJ2-7	NA	once	TRBV19	13	CASSPGTPYEQYF	TGTGCCAGTAGTCCCGGGACACCCTACGAGCAGTACTTC
TRBJ2-7	NA	NA	TRBV4-3	14	CASSPRPSSGEQYF	TGCGCCAGCAGCCCCAGGCCTAGCAGTGGGGAGCAGTACTTC
TRBJ2-7	NA	NA	TRBV6-1	14	CASSEAGQLYEQYF	TGTGCCAGCAGTGAAGCTGGCCAGTTATACGAGCAGTACTTC
TRBJ2-7	NA	NA	TRBV19	13	CASSIGGRNEQYF	TGTGCCAGTAGTATAGGAGGGAGGAACGAGCAGTACTTC
TRBJ2-5	TRBD2	few	TRBV2	18	CASRRHFPGTNNEETQYF	TGTGCCAGCAGGCGTCACTTTCCCGGGACTAATAACGAGGAGACCCAGTACTTC
TRBJ1-5	NA	NA	TRBV5-6	15	CASSLTDNSNQPQHF	TGTGCCAGCAGCTTGACAGACAATAGCAATCAGCCCCAGCATTTT
TRBJ2-1	NA	NA	TRBV9	15	CASSALLSLAHEQFF	TGTGCCAGCAGCGCCCTCCTTAGCCTGGCACATGAGCAGTTCTTC
TRBJ2-1	TRBD2	once	TRBV19	14	CASSVGTSVNEQFF	TGTGCCAGTAGTGTCGGGACTAGCGTCAATGAGCAGTTCTTC
TRBJ1-6	TRBD1	NA	TRBV6-5	14	CATRDSYYNSPLHF	TGTGCCACCCGGGACAGCTACTATAATTCACCCCTCCACTTT
TRBJ2-3	TRBD2	NA	TRBV9	17	CASSDPPGGGHTDTQYF	TGTGCCAGCAGCGACCCACCGGGGGGTGGGCACACAGATACGCAGTATTTT
TRBJ1-4	NA	NA	TRBV7-6	13	CASSLEVHRAVIF	TGTGCCAGCAGCTTAGAGGTTCACAGAGCGGTAATTTTT
TRBJ1-2	NA	NA	TRBV27	15	CASSPLQGTYYGYTF	TGTGCCAGCAGTCCCCTCCAGGGCACGTACTATGGCTACACCTTC
TRBJ2-7	NA	once	TRBV7-9	15	CASSPHSGVSYEQYF	TGTGCCAGCAGCCCCCATAGCGGAGTCTCCTACGAGCAGTACTTC
TRBJ1-1	TRBD1	NA	TRBV5-1	14	CASSLNRGLPEAFF	TGCGCCAGCAGCTTAAACAGGGGGCTTCCTGAAGCTTTCTTT
TRBJ2-7	TRBD2	NA	TRBV6-1	18	CASSEKREWIHNSYEQYF	TGTGCCAGCAGTGAAAAGCGGGAGTGGATACATAACTCCTACGAGCAGTACTTC
TRBJ2-7	TRBD2	NA	TRBV9	14	CASSVGAGEYEQYF	TGTGCCAGCAGCGTAGGAGCGGGAGAGTACGAGCAGTACTTC
TRBJ2-2	TRBD2	NA	TRBV7-6	13	CASSYSGRGELFF	TGTGCCAGCAGCTACAGCGGGAGGGGGGAGCTGTTTTTT
TRBJ2-3	TRBD2	NA	TRBV5-4	17	CASSLETSVGRGDTQYF	TGTGCCAGCAGCTTGGAGACTAGCGTAGGGCGAGGAGATACGCAGTATTTT
TRBJ2-6	NA	once	TRBV11-2	17	CASSYGSVAAGANVLTF	TGTGCCAGCAGCTACGGGAGTGTGGCCGCTGGGGCCAACGTCCTGACTTTC
TRBJ2-7	TRBD2	NA	TRBV5-4	15	CASSMGTSGSGEQYF	TGTGCCAGCAGCATGGGGACTAGCGGGAGTGGCGAGCAGTACTTC
TRBJ1-1	NA	NA	TRBV7-9	11	CASSAKPEAFF	TGTGCCAGCAGCGCGAAGCCTGAAGCTTTCTTT
TRBJ1-5	NA	NA	TRBV15	13	CATSPPNGQPQHF	TGTGCCACCAGCCCGCCCAACGGTCAGCCCCAGCATTTT
TRBJ1-5	TRBD1	NA	TRBV28	19	CASSPTGQGPKSFNQPQHF	TGTGCCAGCAGTCCGACCGGACAGGGTCCGAAAAGTTTTAATCAGCCCCAGCATTTT
TRBJ2-3	TRBD2	NA	TRBV5-1	16	CASSLPTSGSTDTQYF	TGCGCCAGCAGCCTCCCGACTAGCGGGAGCACAGATACGCAGTATTTT
TRBJ1-1	NA	few	TRBV29-1	11	CSVEGRREAFF	TGCAGCGTTGAAGGCCGCAGAGAAGCTTTCTTT